This T cell receptor (beta chain) was sequenced during a study of CD8+CD57+ T cells in acquired aplastic anemia. Study as a whole: The mean DNA yield obtained from sorted CD4+ and CD8+ cells came to roughly 3.4 ug.

Comment on this clonotype: Its antigen is unknown.

Broader study findings: Overlapping CD8+ CDR3 repertoires of patients and controls contained under 30 shared sequences. Controls and patients did not differ significantly in CD8+ Simpson's diversity.

Per germline, CDR1 SEHNR and CDR2 FQNEAQ (reference sequence). Trimming left V 4 bases short and J 7 bases short, with 10 bases between. This CDR3 is built from 12 residues. Profiling of TCR beta VDJ combinations and CDR3 sequences used genomic DNA as template. One entry per CDR3 protein results from TCRdb running MiXCR on the reads. This repertoire shows 150,000 to 200,000 distinct CDR3 sequences, 50% to 75% found once; its top ten account for under 60%. The sequence derives from a human donor with severe aplastic anemia or a healthy control (not recorded which). J is TRBJ1-1 and V is TRBV7-9, with D unresolved. The sample was sorted CD4+, CD8+, or CD8+CD57+ T cells (not recorded which) from PBMCs. The CDR3 loop is CASSSATDEAFF. The CDR3 DNA follows: TGTGCCAGCAGCTCCGCGACGGATGAAGCTTTCTTT.